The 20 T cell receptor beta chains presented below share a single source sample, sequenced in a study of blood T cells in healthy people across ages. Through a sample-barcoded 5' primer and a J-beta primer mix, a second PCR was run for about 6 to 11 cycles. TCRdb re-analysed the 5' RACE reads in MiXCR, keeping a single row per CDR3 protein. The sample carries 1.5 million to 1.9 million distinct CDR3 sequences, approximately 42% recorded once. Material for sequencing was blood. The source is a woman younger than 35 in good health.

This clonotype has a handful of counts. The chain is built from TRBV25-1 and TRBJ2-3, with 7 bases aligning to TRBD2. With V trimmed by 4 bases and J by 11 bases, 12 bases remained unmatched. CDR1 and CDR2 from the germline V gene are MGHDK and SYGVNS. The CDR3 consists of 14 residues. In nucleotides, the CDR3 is TGTGCCAGCAGTGGTGGGAGGGCCAGTTCGGAGCAGTATTTT. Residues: CASSGGRASSEQYF.

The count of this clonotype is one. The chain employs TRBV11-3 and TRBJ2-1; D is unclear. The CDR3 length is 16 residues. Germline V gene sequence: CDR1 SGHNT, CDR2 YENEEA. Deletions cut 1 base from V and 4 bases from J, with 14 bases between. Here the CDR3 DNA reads TGTGCCAGCAGCTTAGTAAGGTGCCGGTTATACAATGAGCAGTTCTTC. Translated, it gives CASSLVRCRLYNEQFF. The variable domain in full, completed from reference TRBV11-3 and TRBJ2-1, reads EAGVVQSPRYKIIEKKQPVAFWCNPISGHNTLYWYLQNLGQGPELLIRYENEEAVDDSQLPKDRFSAERLKGVDSTLKIQPAELGDSAVYLCASSLVRCRLYNEQFFGPGTRLTVL.

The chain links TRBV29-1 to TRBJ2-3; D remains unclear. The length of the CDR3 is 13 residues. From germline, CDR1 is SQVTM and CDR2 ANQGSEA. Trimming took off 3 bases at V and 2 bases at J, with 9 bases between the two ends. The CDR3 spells CSVEVGNTDTQYF. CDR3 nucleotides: TGCAGCGTTGAGGTGGGCAACACAGATACGCAGTATTTT.

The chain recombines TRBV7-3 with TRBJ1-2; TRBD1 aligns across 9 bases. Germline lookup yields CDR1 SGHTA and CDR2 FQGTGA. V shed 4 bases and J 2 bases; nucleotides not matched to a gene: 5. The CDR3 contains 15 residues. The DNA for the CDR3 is TGTGCCAGCAGCTCCGCCGGGACAGGGAACTATGGCTACACCTTC. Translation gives CASSSAGTGNYGYTF.

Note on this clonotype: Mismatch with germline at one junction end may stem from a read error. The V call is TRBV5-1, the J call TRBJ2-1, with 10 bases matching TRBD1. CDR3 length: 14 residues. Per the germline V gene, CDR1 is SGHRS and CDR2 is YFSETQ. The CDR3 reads CTSSGGQGINEQFF. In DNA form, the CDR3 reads TGCACCAGCAGCGGGGGACAGGGGATCAATGAGCAGTTCTTC.

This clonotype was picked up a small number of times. The CDR3 reads CASSLSPFQGFEAFF. The CDR3 coding sequence is TGTGCCAGCAGTTTATCCCCATTTCAGGGGTTTGAAGCTTTCTTT. This rearrangement joins TRBV28 to TRBJ1-1; possibly TRBD1 for D (6 bases). V lost 1 base and J 7 bases, leaving 16 bases between the germline ends. The germline V gene encodes CDR1 MDHEN and CDR2 SYDVKM. The CDR3 contains 15 residues.

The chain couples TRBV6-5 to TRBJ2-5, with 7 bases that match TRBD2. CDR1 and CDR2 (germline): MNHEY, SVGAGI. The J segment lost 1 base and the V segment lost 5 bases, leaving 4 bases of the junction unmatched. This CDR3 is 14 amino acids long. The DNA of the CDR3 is TGTGCCAGCAGTAGGGGAGGGTCCCAAGAGACCCAGTACTTC. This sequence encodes CASSRGGSQETQYF.

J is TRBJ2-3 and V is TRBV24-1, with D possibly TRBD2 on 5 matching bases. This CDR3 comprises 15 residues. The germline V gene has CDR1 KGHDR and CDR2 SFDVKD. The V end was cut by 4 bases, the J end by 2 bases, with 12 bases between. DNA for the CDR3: TGTGCCACCAGTGACCCGACGACTACCACAGATACGCAGTATTTT. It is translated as CATSDPTTTTDTQYF.

The CDR3 nucleotides are TGTGCCAGCAGCAAAGCCAGCAATGAGCAGTTCTTC. Protein: CASSKASNEQFF. The chain employs TRBV11-3 and TRBJ2-1; no reliable D call. CDR1 is SGHNT and CDR2 is YENEEA in the germline V gene. CDR3 length: 12 residues. V shed 5 bases and J shed 6 bases, with 8 bases lying between them.

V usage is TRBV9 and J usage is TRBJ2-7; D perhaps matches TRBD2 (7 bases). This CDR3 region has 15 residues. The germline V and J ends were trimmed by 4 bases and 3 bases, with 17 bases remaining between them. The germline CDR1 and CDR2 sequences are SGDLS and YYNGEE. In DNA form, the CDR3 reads TGTGCCAGCAGCCCTAGGGGGACTATCCTCTACGAGCAGTACTTC. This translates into CASSPRGTILYEQYF.

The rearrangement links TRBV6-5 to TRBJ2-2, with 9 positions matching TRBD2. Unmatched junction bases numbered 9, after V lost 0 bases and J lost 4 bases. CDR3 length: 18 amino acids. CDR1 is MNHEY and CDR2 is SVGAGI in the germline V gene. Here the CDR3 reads CASSYSVSGSESTGELFF. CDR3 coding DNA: TGTGCCAGCAGTTACTCTGTTAGCGGGAGTGAGAGCACCGGGGAGCTGTTTTTT.

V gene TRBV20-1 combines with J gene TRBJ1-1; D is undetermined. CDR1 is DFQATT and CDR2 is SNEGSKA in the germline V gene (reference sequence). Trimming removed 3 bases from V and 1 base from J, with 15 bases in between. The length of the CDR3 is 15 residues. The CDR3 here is CSARLGGRRNTEAFF. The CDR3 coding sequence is TGCAGTGCTAGGTTGGGTGGACGGAGGAACACTGAAGCTTTCTTT.

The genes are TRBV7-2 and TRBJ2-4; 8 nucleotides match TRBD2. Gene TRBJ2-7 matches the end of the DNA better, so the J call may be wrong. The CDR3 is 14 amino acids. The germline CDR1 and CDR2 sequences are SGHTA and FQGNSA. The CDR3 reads CASSSGTSLYEQYF. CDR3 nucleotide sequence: TGTGCCAGCAGTTCCGGGACTAGTTTGTACGAGCAGTACTTC.

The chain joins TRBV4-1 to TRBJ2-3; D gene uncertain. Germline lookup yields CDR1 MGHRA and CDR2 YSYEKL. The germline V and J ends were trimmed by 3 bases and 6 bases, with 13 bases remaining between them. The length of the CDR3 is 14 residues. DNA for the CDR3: TGCGCCAGCAGCCAGCTGGCCCCTTCGGATACGCAGTATTTT. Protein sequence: CASSQLAPSDTQYF.

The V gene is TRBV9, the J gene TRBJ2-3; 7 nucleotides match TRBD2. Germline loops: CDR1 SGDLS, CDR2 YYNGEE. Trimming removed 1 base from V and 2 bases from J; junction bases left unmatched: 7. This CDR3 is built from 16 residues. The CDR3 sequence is CASSVYSGDSTDTQYF. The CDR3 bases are TGTGCCAGCAGCGTATACAGCGGGGACTCCACAGATACGCAGTATTTT. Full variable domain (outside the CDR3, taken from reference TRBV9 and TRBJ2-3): DSGVTQTPKHLITATGQRVTLRCSPRSGDLSVYWYQQSLDQGLQFLIQYYNGEERAKGNILERFSAQQFPDLHSELNLSSLELGDSALYFCASSVYSGDSTDTQYFGPGTRLTVL.

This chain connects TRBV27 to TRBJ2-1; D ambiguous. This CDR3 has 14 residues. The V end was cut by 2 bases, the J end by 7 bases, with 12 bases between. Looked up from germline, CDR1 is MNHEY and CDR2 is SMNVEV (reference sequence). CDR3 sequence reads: CASSLGVGLNEQFF. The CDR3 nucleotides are TGTGCCAGCAGTTTAGGGGTTGGCCTGAATGAGCAGTTCTTC.

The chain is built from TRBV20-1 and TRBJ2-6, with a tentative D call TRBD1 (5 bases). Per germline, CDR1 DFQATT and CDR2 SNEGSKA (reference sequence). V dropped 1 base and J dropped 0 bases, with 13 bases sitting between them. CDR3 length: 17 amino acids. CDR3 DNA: TGCAGTGCTAGAGTTTGGGGCTCCGGCTCTGGGGCCAACGTCCTGACTTTC. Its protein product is CSARVWGSGSGANVLTF.

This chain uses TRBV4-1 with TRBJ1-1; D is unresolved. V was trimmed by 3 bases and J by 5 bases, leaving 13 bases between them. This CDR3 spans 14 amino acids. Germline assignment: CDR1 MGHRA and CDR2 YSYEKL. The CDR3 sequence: CASSQALTRTEAFF. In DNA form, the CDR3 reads TGCGCCAGCAGCCAGGCCCTAACGAGGACTGAAGCTTTCTTT.

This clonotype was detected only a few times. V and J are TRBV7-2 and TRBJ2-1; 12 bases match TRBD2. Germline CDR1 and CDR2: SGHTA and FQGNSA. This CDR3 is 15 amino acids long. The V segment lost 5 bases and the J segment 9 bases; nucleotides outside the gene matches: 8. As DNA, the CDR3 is TGTGCCAGCAGCCAGACTAGCGGGGGCTGGGGTGAGCAGTTCTTC. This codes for CASSQTSGGWGEQFF. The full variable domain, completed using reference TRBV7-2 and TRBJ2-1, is GAGVSQSPSNKVTEKGKDVELRCDPISGHTALYWYRQSLGQGLEFLIYFQGNSAPDKSGLPSDRFSAERTGGSVSTLTIQRTQQEDSAVYLCASSQTSGGWGEQFFGPGTRLTVL.

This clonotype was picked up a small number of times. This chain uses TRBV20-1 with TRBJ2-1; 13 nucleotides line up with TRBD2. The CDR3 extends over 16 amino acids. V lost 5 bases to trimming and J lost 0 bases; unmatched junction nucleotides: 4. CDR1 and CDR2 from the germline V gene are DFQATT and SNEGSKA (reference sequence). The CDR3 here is CSAPTSGGSSYNEQFF. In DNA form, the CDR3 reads TGCAGTGCTCCGACTAGCGGGGGGAGCTCCTACAATGAGCAGTTCTTC.